This T cell receptor (beta chain) was observed in a study of Graves' ophthalmopathy and Graves' hyperthyroidism. Germline lookup yields CDR1 LNHNV and CDR2 YYDKDF (reference sequence). The CDR3 contains 17 residues. V dropped 4 bases and J dropped 4; count of bases not matched to a gene: 10. By definition, stable hyperthyroidism involved no ophthalmopathy within 18 months of follow-up. From RNA, the CDR3 regions of TCR beta chains were amplified and sequenced. RT-PCR in the first round used HTBI primers; a second-round multiplex PCR followed. TCRdb re-called the multiplex PCR reads through MiXCR, storing one row per CDR3 protein. Among roughly 610,000 distinct CDR3 sequences listed, about 20% were seen once.

This rearrangement joins TRBV15 to TRBJ2-7, with TRBD2 matching over 13 bases. The sample was peripheral blood. This sequence originates from a woman aged 18-29 years with stable Graves' hyperthyroidism. Some clones in this sample may be carry-over from other donors' samples. CDR3 bases: TGTGCCACCAGCACCCCCGGGGAGGGACTAGCGGGATACGAGCAGTACTTC. The encoded protein is CATSTPGEGLAGYEQYF.